This T cell receptor beta chain was captured in a study of T cells in Graves' hyperthyroidism and ophthalmopathy. Germline V lookup: CDR1 SGDLS, CDR2 YYNGEE. The V gene lost 3 bases and the J gene lost 0 bases, with 12 bases spanning the gap. CDR3 length: 15 residues. Authors of the study amplified TCR beta CDR3 regions from RNA transcripts. The primer set for the first-round RT-PCR of the TCR CDR3 was HTBI. TCRdb itself ran the multiplex PCR reads through MiXCR, one entry per CDR3 protein. In the table there are fewer than 350,000 distinct CDR3 sequences, about a sixth of which are singletons. This clonotype was seen many times.

The TCR comes from a woman aged 35 to 49 with Graves' ophthalmopathy. Input material: blood. The rearrangement uses TRBV9 and TRBJ1-1; possibly TRBD1 for D (6 bases). CDR3 protein: CASSGLTGLNTEAFF. The DNA of the CDR3 is TGTGCCAGCAGCGGACTGACAGGACTGAACACTGAAGCTTTCTTT.